Below are 20 T cell receptor beta chains sequenced from a single sample in a study of cytomegalovirus exposure and HLA in healthy donors (dated by TCRdb to about 2017). The library was made by the immunoSEQ multiplex PCR assay. For the multiplex PCR, a mixture combining 60 forward primers for TCR Vbeta segments and 13 reverse primers for TCR Jbeta segments was used. TCRdb's version of the immuneACCESS table is confined to in-frame rearrangements and falls short of the full clone set. An unresolved V gene accounts for under half of the shortfall where checked; the remainder is of unknown origin. In this sample the table shows about 200,000 clones, roughly four fifths of which occur a single time. The ten largest clones represent 5.5% to 7.5% of the sample. Sequenced: PBMCs. The source of these receptors is a woman aged 45 to 65 in good health and CMV-seropositive.

This chain's CDR3 is CASSQDLGGNTDTQYF. Here the CDR3 DNA reads TGCGCCAGCAGCCAAGATCTCGGGGGTAACACAGATACGCAGTATTTT. The chain is built from TRBV4-1 and TRBJ2-3, with a possible D match to TRBD2 (6 bases). The V gene lost 0 bases and the J gene lost 2 bases, with 12 bases spanning the gap. There are 16 residues in the CDR3. CDR1 and CDR2 (germline): MGHRA, YSYEKL.

The rearrangement joins TRBV9 to TRBJ2-7, with TRBD1 identical over 7 bases. V trimming: 2 bases; J trimming: 4 bases; junction bases outside the gene matches: 6. Germline values: CDR1 SGDLS, CDR2 YYNGEE. The CDR3 has 14 residues. CDR3 sequence: CASSVGDSTYEQYF. CDR3 nucleotide sequence: TGTGCCAGCAGCGTTGGGGACAGTACATACGAGCAGTACTTC.

Of note for this clone: An end of the junction differs from the germline gene, which may be a read error. The J gene is TRBJ1-2, the V gene TRBV7-7, with 8 bases identical to TRBD1. This CDR3 has 17 residues. Germline V gives CDR1 SSHAT, CDR2 FNYEAQ (reference sequence). CDR3 sequence reads: CASSPPRGRGRSYGYTF. CDR3 nucleotide sequence: TGTGCTAGCAGCCCCCCCCGTGGCAGGGGGCGTAGTTATGGCTACACCTTC.

The chain combines TRBV4-1 with TRBJ2-7; TRBD2 is a possible D gene (6 bases). This CDR3 contains 12 residues. With 1 base removed from V and 10 bases from J, the gap between germline ends came to 11 bases. Germline loops: CDR1 MGHRA, CDR2 YSYEKL. The DNA of the CDR3 is TGCGCCAGCAGCCAAGTGTCGGGAGTTCAGTACTTC. The encoded protein is CASSQVSGVQYF.

The chain combines TRBV28 with TRBJ2-3; 8 bases are a match to TRBD2. Germline V gene data show CDR1 as MDHEN and CDR2 as SYDVKM. The CDR3 consists of 17 residues. The junction had 9 bases not matched to a gene; V was cut back by 4 bases and J by 0 bases. CDR3 coding DNA: TGTGCCAGCAGTTCCTATCATAGCGGGGCTAGCACAGATACGCAGTATTTT. Amino acid sequence: CASSSYHSGASTDTQYF.

This clone came up a few times. This chain connects TRBV29-1 to TRBJ1-3; D is undetermined. In germline, CDR1 is SQVTM, CDR2 ANQGSEA. There are 13 residues in the CDR3. Trimming took off 7 bases at V and 1 base at J, with 11 bases between the two ends. The CDR3 is CSGYEGSGNTIYF. The CDR3 region has the DNA TGCAGCGGGTACGAGGGATCTGGAAACACCATATATTTT.

This clone was seen more than once but under ten times. CDR3 in amino acids: CASSAPGQGGIQYF. CDR3 nucleotide sequence: TGTGCCAGCAGTGCACCGGGACAGGGAGGCATTCAGTACTTC. This chain uses TRBV6-5 with TRBJ2-4; 9 positions agree with TRBD1. CDR3 length: 14 residues. Trimming removed 5 bases from V and 9 bases from J; junction bases left unmatched: 8. Germline CDR1 MNHEY, CDR2 SVGAGI.

Details on this clone: An end of the junction differs from the germline gene, which may be a read error. The identical CDR3 is also encoded by other nucleotide sequences in the sample. The rearrangement links TRBV5-6 to TRBJ2-7; D possibly corresponds to TRBD1 (6 bases). CDR1 SGHDT and CDR2 YYEEEE come from the germline V gene. There are 16 residues in the CDR3. CDR3 sequence: CASSLGGQGGSYEQYF. DNA for the CDR3: TGTGCCAGCAGCTTGGGAGGCCAAGGGGGTTCCTATGAGCAGTACTTC.

The chain uses TRBV11-2 and TRBJ2-6; 9 nucleotides agree with TRBD1. Germline CDR1 reads SGHAT; CDR2 reads FQNNGV. The length of the CDR3 is 17 residues. Trimming removed 4 bases from V and 0 bases from J; junction bases left unmatched: 4. As DNA, the CDR3 is TGTGCCAGCAGCTCGACAGGGGGGGGCTCTGGGGCCAACGTCCTGACTTTC. Encoded protein: CASSSTGGGSGANVLTF.

The CDR3 here is CAWGGGTSYEQYF. Here the CDR3 DNA reads TGTGCCTGGGGTGGGGGCACTTCCTACGAGCAGTACTTC. The rearrangement uses TRBV19 and TRBJ2-7; D may be TRBD1 (6 bases). V was trimmed by 11 bases and J by 1 base, leaving 15 bases between them. The CDR3 is 13 residues long. Germline V lookup: CDR1 LNHDA, CDR2 SQIVND (reference sequence).

The chain combines TRBV11-2 with TRBJ2-7, with D possibly TRBD1 on 5 matching bases. The germline V gene encodes CDR1 SGHAT and CDR2 FQNNGV. The CDR3 sequence is 15 residues long. The V and J ends lost 5 bases and 3 bases respectively, with 17 bases between them. CDR3 DNA: TGTGCCAGCAGCCACGGCCTGGCGGACAACTACGAGCAGTACTTC. It specifies CASSHGLADNYEQYF.

The rearrangement links TRBV5-1 to TRBJ1-2; unclear D gene. The CDR3 is 13 residues long. Trimming shortened V by 4 bases and J by 4 bases, and 11 bases separated the two germline ends. Germline V gene sequence: CDR1 SGHRS, CDR2 YFSETQ. The CDR3 bases are TGCGCCAGCAGCGTTGACACTTCCTATGGCTACACCTTC. Translating gives CASSVDTSYGYTF.

In nucleotides, the CDR3 is TGTGCCAGCAGTTCCCTGCGGGGGGGCCTGGAGACCCAGTACTTC. Protein product: CASSSLRGGLETQYF. The gene calls are TRBV28 and TRBJ2-5; 9 bases align to TRBD2. Germline values: CDR1 MDHEN, CDR2 SYDVKM. V lost 4 bases to trimming and J lost 5 bases; unmatched junction nucleotides: 8. This CDR3 contains 15 residues.

The genes are TRBV19 and TRBJ1-2, with D possibly TRBD1 on 5 matching bases. The CDR3 sequence is 16 residues long. Trimming took off 4 bases at V and 0 bases at J, with 15 bases between the two ends. The V gene's germline CDR1 is LNHDA and CDR2 SQIVND (reference sequence). As DNA, the CDR3 is TGTGCCAGTAGTAGCAGGGATGGGGCCTCTAACTATGGCTACACCTTC. It is translated as CASSSRDGASNYGYTF.

The chain has TRBV5-1 and TRBJ2-1; a weak D match, TRBD1 (6 bases). Germline V gene data show CDR1 as SGHRS and CDR2 as YFSETQ. The CDR3 length is 15 residues. Trimming removed 0 bases from V and 9 bases from J, with 16 bases in between. CDR3 sequence: CASSLAGTGTREQFF. The CDR3 nucleotides read TGCGCCAGCAGCTTGGCCGGCACAGGGACCCGTGAGCAGTTCTTC.

The J gene is TRBJ2-1, the V gene TRBV19; 7 nucleotides line up with TRBD2. Germline V CDR1 and CDR2: LNHDA, SQIVND (reference sequence). The CDR3 has 15 amino acids. Trimming at V came to 4 bases and at J to 5 bases, leaving 8 bases not matched to a gene. In DNA, the CDR3 is TGTGCCAGTAGTACGAACGGGAGGCCAGACAATGAGCAGTTCTTC. This gives the protein CASSTNGRPDNEQFF.

The J gene is TRBJ1-3, the V gene TRBV2; TRBD1 agrees at 7 bases. Germline V gene data show CDR1 as SNHLY and CDR2 as FYNNEI. Trimming at V came to 5 bases and at J to 2 bases, leaving 6 bases not matched to a gene. The CDR3 consists of 15 residues. CDR3 protein: CASSLDRAAGNTIYF. The DNA of the CDR3 is TGTGCCAGCAGTTTAGACAGGGCGGCTGGAAACACCATATATTTT.

The V and J genes are TRBV9 and TRBJ2-7; 9 bases map to TRBD2. Trimming removed 0 bases from V and 3 bases from J; junction bases left unmatched: 4. Per germline, CDR1 SGDLS and CDR2 YYNGEE. The CDR3 consists of 15 residues. The CDR3 coding sequence is TGTGCCAGCAGCGTAGGCCTAGCGGGGAGCTACGAGCAGTACTTC. Its protein product is CASSVGLAGSYEQYF.

V usage is TRBV28 and J usage is TRBJ2-7; no clear D. Germline-derived CDR1 and CDR2 are MDHEN and SYDVKM. This CDR3 comprises 12 residues. The V and J ends lost 4 bases and 5 bases respectively, with 9 bases between them. This CDR3 reads CASSSSYDEQYF. In nucleotides, the CDR3 is TGTGCCAGCAGTTCCTCCTATGACGAGCAGTACTTC.

Details on this clone: Other DNA sequences in the same sample also yield this CDR3. This chain uses TRBV5-1 with TRBJ2-7; possible D gene TRBD1, 6 bases. CDR1 and CDR2 from the germline V gene are SGHRS and YFSETQ. CDR3 length equals 11 residues. Deletions cut 4 bases from V and 7 bases from J, with 9 bases between. The CDR3 is CASSTGQEQYF. In DNA, the CDR3 is TGCGCCAGCAGCACCGGACAGGAGCAGTACTTC.